The 10 T cell receptor beta chains below were found in one sample sequenced in a study of OX40 agonist ivuxolimab in advanced cancers. The protocol was immunoSEQ multiplex PCR, while the TCRdb copy is restricted to in-frame clones and leaves out a portion. Of tens of thousands of clones detected, less than 85% appear once; the ten largest clones hold less than 30%. The specimen comprised CD4+ or CD8+ T cells sorted from blood, sampled in a trial of the OX40 agonist ivuxolimab. These receptors originate from an adult with an advanced solid tumor such as melanoma, head and neck, liver or kidney cancer.

This clone appeared a few times. The V and J genes are TRBV29-1 and TRBJ1-1, with 8 nucleotides matching TRBD1. The CDR3 has 14 residues. Germline V gene lookup returns CDR1 SQVTM and CDR2 ANQGSEA. V trimming: 5 bases; J trimming: 5 bases; junction bases outside the gene matches: 10. This CDR3 reads CSVRVHTGGTEAFF. CDR3 nucleotides: TGCAGCGTTCGTGTCCACACAGGGGGGACTGAAGCTTTCTTT.

The chain uses TRBV6-5 and TRBJ1-6, with no clear D. The germline V gene has CDR1 MNHEY and CDR2 SVGAGI. The germline V and J ends were trimmed by 5 bases and 9 bases, with 11 bases remaining between them. The CDR3 totals 13 residues. The DNA for the CDR3 is TGTGCCAGCAGTCAACATGACGGTTCACCCCTCCACTTT. Its protein product is CASSQHDGSPLHF.

The chain has TRBV9 and TRBJ1-6; possible D gene TRBD1, 6 bases. Deletions cut 3 bases from V and 10 bases from J, with 11 bases between. This CDR3 comprises 13 residues. Germline V gene lookup returns CDR1 SGDLS and CDR2 YYNGEE. DNA of the CDR3: TGTGCCAGCAGCGCTTCAGGGGTATCACCCCTCCACTTT. It translates to CASSASGVSPLHF.

The chain has TRBV13 and TRBJ2-5, with no clear D. Germline V gene data show CDR1 as PRHDT and CDR2 as FYEKMQ (reference sequence). The CDR3 consists of 12 residues. V lost 3 bases and J lost 1, with 3 bases in between. The CDR3 loop reads CASSLFQETQYF. DNA for the CDR3: TGTGCCAGCAGCTTGTTCCAAGAGACCCAGTACTTC.

The rearrangement joins TRBV27 to TRBJ1-2, with TRBD1 as a possible D gene (6 bases). CDR1 is MNHEY and CDR2 is SMNVEV in the germline V gene (reference sequence). Between the trimmed V and J ends, which lost 6 bases and 5 bases, there was a span of 13 bases. This CDR3 is built from 13 residues. CDR3 in DNA: TGTGCCAGCAGGCCTACAGGGAAGTATGGCTACACCTTC. Its protein is CASRPTGKYGYTF.

V usage is TRBV4-2 and J usage is TRBJ2-1; 7 bases are shared with TRBD2. The junction had 9 bases not matched to a gene; V was cut back by 0 bases and J by 4 bases. CDR3 length: 17 amino acids. Germline V CDR1 and CDR2: LGHNA, YNFKEQ. The CDR3 DNA follows: TGTGCCAGCAGCCAAGAGATCTGGACTAGGTCTTACAATGAGCAGTTCTTC. Translating gives CASSQEIWTRSYNEQFF.

The J gene is TRBJ1-1, the V gene TRBV5-1; D possibly corresponds to TRBD1 (5 bases). The germline V gene encodes CDR1 SGHRS and CDR2 YFSETQ. Trimming took off 0 bases at V and 1 base at J, with 7 bases between the two ends. The length of the CDR3 is 14 residues. The chain's CDR3 is CASSLVGENTEAFF. The CDR3 DNA follows: TGCGCCAGCAGCTTGGTGGGGGAGAACACTGAAGCTTTCTTT.

This rearrangement joins TRBV6-5 to TRBJ2-5, with 9 bases lining up with TRBD1. This CDR3 comprises 15 residues. V was clipped by 2 bases and J by 5 bases; unmatched bases: 6. Germline V gene data show CDR1 as MNHEY and CDR2 as SVGAGI. The CDR3 nucleotides are TGTGCCAGCAGTTACGAACAGGGGGCCAGGGAGACCCAGTACTTC. It translates to CASSYEQGARETQYF.

V is TRBV4-1 and J is TRBJ2-5, with TRBD1 matching over 8 bases. The CDR3 spans 15 residues. The germline V gene has CDR1 MGHRA and CDR2 YSYEKL. The junction had 2 bases not matched to a gene; V was cut back by 0 bases and J by 2 bases. In nucleotides, the CDR3 is TGCGCCAGCAGCCAAGACTGGACAGGGCAAGAGACCCAGTACTTC. This translates into CASSQDWTGQETQYF.

V and J are TRBV18 and TRBJ1-2; TRBD1 is a possible D gene (5 bases). V shed 6 bases and J shed 0 bases, with 14 bases lying between them. The CDR3 is made up of 15 amino acids. Germline values: CDR1 KGHSH, CDR2 LQKENI. CDR3 coding DNA: TGTGCCAGCTCTCAGCGGGGGGACTCTAACTATGGCTACACCTTC. This codes for CASSQRGDSNYGYTF.